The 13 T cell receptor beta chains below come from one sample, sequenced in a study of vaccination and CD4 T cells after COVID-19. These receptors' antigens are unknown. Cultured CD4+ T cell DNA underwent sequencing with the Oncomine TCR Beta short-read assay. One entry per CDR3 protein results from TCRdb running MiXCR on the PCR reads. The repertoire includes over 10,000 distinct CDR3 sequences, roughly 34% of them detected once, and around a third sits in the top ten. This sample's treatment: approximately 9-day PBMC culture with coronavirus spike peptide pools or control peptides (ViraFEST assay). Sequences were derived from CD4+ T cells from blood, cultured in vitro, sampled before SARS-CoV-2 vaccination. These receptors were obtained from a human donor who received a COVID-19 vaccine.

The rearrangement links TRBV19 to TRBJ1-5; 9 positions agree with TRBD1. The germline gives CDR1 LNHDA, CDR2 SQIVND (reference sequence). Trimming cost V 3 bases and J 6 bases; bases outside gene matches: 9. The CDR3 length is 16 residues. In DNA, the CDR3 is TGTGCCAGTAGTATCATAGGGGGACAGGGATCTCAGCCCCAGCATTTT. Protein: CASSIIGGQGSQPQHF.

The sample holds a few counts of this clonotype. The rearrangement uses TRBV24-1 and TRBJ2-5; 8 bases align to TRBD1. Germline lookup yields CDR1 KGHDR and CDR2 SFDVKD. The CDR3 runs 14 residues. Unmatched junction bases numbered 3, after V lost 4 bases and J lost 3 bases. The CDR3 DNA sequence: TGTGCCACCAGTGACCCGGACAGGGAAGAGACCCAGTACTTC. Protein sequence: CATSDPDREETQYF.

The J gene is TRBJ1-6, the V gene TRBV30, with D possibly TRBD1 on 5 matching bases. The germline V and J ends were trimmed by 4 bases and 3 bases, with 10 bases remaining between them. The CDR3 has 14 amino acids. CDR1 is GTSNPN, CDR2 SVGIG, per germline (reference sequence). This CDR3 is CAWNGQGYNSPLHF. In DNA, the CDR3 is TGTGCCTGGAACGGCCAGGGCTATAATTCACCCCTCCACTTT.

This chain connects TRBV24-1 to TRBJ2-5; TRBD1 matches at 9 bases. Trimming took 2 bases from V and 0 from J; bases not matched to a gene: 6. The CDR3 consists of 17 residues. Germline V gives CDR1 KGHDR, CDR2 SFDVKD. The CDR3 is CATSDSGQGSYQETQYF. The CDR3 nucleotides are TGTGCCACCAGTGATTCGGGACAGGGATCGTACCAAGAGACCCAGTACTTC.

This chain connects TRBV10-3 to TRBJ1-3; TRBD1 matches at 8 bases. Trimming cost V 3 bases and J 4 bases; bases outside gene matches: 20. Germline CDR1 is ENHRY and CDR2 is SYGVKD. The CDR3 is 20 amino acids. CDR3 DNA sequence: TGTGCCATCAGTGATCACCGGCAGGGGGCTACACATGTCGCGGGAAACACCATATATTTT. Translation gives CAISDHRQGATHVAGNTIYF.

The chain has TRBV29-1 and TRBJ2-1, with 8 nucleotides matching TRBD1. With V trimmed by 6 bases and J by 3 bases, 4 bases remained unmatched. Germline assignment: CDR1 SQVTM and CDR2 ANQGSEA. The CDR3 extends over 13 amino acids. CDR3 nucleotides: TGCAGCGTCACCGGGACAGGCTACAATGAGCAGTTCTTC. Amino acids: CSVTGTGYNEQFF.

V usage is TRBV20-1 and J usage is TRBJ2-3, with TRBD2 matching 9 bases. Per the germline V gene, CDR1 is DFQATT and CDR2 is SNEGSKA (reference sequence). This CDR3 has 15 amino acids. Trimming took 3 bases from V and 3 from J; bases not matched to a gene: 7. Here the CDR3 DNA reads TGCAGTGCTAGGGGCCGACTAGCGGCAACAGATACGCAGTATTTT. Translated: CSARGRLAATDTQYF.

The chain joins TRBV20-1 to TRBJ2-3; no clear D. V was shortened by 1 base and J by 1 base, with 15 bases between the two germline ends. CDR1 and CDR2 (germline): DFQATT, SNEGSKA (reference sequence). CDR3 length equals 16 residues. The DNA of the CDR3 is TGCAGTGCTAGAGCGATCCCCGGATTTCGCACAGATACGCAGTATTTT. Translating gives CSARAIPGFRTDTQYF.

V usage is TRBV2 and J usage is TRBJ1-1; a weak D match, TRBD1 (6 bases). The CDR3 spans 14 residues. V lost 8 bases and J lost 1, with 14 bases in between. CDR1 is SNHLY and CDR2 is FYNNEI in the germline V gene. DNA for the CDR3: TGTGCCAGCGGGGGTGTGGACAGGAACACTGAAGCTTTCTTT. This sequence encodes CASGGVDRNTEAFF.

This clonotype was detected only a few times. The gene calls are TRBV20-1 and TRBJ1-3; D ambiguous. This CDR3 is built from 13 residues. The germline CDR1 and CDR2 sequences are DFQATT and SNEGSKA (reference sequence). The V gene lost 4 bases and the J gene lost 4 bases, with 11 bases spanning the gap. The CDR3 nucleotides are TGCAGTGCTAAAGCCAATACCGGAAACACCATATATTTT. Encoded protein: CSAKANTGNTIYF.

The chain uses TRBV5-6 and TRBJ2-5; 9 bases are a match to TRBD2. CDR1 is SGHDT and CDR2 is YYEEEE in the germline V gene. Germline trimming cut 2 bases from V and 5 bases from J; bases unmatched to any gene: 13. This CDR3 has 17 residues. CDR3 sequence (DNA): TGTGCCAGCAGCTTAAACCGACTGGCGGGGGGGAGGGAGACCCAGTACTTC. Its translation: CASSLNRLAGGRETQYF.

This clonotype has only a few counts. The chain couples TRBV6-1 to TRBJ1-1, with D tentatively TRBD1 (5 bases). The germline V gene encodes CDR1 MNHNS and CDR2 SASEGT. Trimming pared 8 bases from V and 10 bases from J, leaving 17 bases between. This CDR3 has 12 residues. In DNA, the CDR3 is TGTGCCAGCGGAAGCAGGGTAGGTGCAGCTTTCTTT. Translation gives CASGSRVGAAFF.

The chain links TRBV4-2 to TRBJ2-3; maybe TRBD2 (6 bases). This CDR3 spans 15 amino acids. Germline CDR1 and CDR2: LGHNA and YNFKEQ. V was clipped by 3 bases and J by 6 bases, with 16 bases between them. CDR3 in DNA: TGTGCCAGCAGCCAGGGGGGTGAGGGGACCGATACGCAGTATTTT. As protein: CASSQGGEGTDTQYF.